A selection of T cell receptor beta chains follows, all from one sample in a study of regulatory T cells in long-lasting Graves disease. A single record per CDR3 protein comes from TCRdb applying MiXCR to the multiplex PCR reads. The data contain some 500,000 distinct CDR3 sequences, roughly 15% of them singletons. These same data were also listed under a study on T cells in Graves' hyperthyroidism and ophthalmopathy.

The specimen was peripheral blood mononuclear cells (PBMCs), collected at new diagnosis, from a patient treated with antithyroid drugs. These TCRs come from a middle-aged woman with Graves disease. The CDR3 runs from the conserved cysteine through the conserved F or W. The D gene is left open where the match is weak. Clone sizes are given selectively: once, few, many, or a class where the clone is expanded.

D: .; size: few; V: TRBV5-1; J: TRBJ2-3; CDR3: CASSQLGRGRDTQYF; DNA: TGCGCCAGCAGCCAACTGGGGCGGGGTCGGGATACGCAGTATTTT
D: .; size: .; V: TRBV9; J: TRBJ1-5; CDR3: CASSVDPAGNSNQPQHF; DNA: TGTGCCAGCAGCGTAGACCCCGCAGGGAATAGCAATCAGCCCCAGCATTTT
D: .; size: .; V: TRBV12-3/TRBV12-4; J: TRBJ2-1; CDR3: CASSLRQDNEQFF; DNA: TGTGCCAGCAGTTTAAGGCAGGACAATGAGCAGTTCTTC
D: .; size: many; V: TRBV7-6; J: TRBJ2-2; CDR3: CASSTQMIGELFF; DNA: TGTGCCAGCAGCACCCAAATGATCGGGGAGCTGTTTTTT
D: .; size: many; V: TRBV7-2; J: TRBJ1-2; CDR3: CASSLDVGAVLF; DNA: TGTGCCAGCAGCTTAGACGTGGGTGCTGTACTCTTC
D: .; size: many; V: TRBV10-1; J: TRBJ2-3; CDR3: CASTANAQYF; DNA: TGCGCCAGCACCGCCAATGCGCAGTATTTT
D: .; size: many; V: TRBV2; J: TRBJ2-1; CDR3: CASRVSGSYNEQFF; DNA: TGTGCCAGCAGGGTTAGCGGCTCCTACAATGAGCAGTTCTTC
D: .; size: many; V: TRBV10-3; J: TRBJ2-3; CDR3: CATIKLGGDTQYF; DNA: TGTGCCACCATCAAGTTGGGGGGAGATACGCAGTATTTT
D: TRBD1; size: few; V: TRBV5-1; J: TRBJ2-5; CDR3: CASSLAIGQGAHETQYF; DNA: TGTGCCAGCAGCTTGGCCATCGGACAGGGGGCGCATGAGACCCAGTACTTC
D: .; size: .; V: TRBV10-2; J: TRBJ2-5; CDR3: CASNRDPPPQYF; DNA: TGCGCCAGCAACCGGGACCCTCCACCCCAGTACTTC
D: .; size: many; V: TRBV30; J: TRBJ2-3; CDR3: CAWSGGLTSTDTQYF; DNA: TGTGCCTGGAGCGGCGGTTTGACTAGCACAGATACGCAGTATTTT
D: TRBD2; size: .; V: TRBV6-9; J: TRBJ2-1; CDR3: CASSYSQRGADEQFF; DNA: TGTGCCAGCAGTTACTCCCAGCGGGGGGCCGATGAGCAGTTCTTC
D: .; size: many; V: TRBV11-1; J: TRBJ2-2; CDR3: CASSTPYRDTGELFF; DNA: TGTGCCAGCAGCACCCCATACAGGGACACCGGGGAGCTGTTTTTT
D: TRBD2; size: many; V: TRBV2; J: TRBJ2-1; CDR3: CATKAGLAGFNEQFF; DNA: TGTGCCACCAAGGCGGGACTAGCGGGGTTCAATGAGCAGTTCTTC
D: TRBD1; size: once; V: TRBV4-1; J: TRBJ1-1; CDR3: CASSQDRGRGRVTFF; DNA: TGCGCCAGCAGCCAAGATAGAGGCAGGGGGCGGGTAACTTTCTTT
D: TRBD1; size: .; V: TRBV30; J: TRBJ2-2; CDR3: CAWSQDRGQTGELFF; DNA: TGTGCCTGGAGTCAGGACAGGGGGCAAACCGGGGAGCTGTTTTTT
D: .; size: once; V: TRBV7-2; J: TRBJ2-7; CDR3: CASSFNWGLYEQYF; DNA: TGTGCCAGCAGCTTTAACTGGGGCCTCTACGAGCAGTACTTC
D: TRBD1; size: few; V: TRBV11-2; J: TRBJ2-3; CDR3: CASSSRTGGWTDTQYF; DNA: TGTGCCAGCAGCTCTCGGACAGGGGGCTGGACAGATACGCAGTATTTT
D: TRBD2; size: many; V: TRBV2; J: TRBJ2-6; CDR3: CATPPGGPPGGANVLTF; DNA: TGTGCCACCCCGCCGGGGGGTCCCCCCGGTGGGGCCAACGTCCTGACTTTC
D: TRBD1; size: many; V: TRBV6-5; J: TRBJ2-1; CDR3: CASSYSTGATSSYNEQFF; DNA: TGTGCCAGCAGTTACTCGACAGGGGCTACTAGCTCCTACAATGAGCAGTTCTTC
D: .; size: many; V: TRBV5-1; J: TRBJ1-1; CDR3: CASSTGTRAQNTEAFF; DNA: TGCGCCAGCAGCACGGGGACAAGGGCGCAGAACACTGAAGCTTTCTTT
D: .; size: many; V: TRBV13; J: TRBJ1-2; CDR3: CASTPPGNYGYTF; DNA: TGTGCCAGCACCCCTCCAGGGAACTATGGCTACACCTTC
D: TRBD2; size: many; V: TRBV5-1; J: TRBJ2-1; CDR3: CASSFGLAGGVYNEQFF; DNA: TGCGCCAGCAGCTTCGGACTAGCGGGGGGGGTCTACAATGAGCAGTTCTTC
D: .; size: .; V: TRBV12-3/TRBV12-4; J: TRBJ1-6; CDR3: CASSFTGSNNSPLHF; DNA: TGTGCCAGCAGTTTCACAGGTTCCAATAATTCACCCCTCCACTTT
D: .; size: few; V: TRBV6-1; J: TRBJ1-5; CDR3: CASSEGRGPYQPQHF; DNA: TGTGCCAGCAGTGAGGGTAGGGGACCCTATCAGCCCCAGCATTTT
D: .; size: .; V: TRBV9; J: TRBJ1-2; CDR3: CASSVGGIGYGYTF; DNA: TGTGCCAGCAGCGTAGGCGGCATTGGCTATGGCTACACCTTC
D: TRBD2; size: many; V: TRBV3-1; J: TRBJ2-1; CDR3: CASSPSGEYNEQFF; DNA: TGCGCCAGCAGCCCCAGCGGGGAGTACAATGAGCAGTTCTTC
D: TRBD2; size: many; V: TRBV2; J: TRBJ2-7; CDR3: CASSDPAGGPHEQYF; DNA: TGTGCCAGCAGTGATCCGGCGGGGGGGCCTCACGAGCAGTACTTC
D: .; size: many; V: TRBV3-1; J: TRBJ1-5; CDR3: CASSQGSGTASNQPQHF; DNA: TGTGCCAGCAGCCAAGGTTCCGGGACCGCGAGCAATCAGCCCCAGCATTTT
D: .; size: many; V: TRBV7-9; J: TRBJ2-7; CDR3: CASSLRTNSYEQYF; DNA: TGTGCCAGCAGCTTAAGGACAAACTCCTACGAGCAGTACTTC
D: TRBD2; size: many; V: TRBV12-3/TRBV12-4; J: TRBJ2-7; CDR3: CASSLIAGGRYEQYF; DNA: TGTGCCAGCAGTTTAATAGCGGGGGGAAGGTACGAGCAGTACTTC
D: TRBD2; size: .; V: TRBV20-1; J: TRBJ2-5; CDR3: CSARDSTSSGSQETQYF; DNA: TGCAGTGCTAGAGATTCCACATCTAGCGGGAGCCAAGAGACCCAGTACTTC
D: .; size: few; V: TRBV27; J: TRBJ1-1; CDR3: CASSIGGLRTEAFF; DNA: TGTGCCAGCAGTATAGGGGGATTACGCACTGAAGCTTTCTTT
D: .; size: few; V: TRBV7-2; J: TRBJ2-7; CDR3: CASSLGPYNEQYF; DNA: TGTGCCAGCAGCTTAGGGCCCTACAACGAGCAGTACTTC
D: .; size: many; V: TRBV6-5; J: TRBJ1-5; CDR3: CASSYGRGVSNQPQHF; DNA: TGTGCCAGCAGTTACGGGAGGGGTGTAAGCAATCAGCCCCAGCATTTT
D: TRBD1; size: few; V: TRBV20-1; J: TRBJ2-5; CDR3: CSAGNPGQADRETQYF; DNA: TGCAGTGCTGGGAACCCGGGACAGGCAGATCGGGAGACCCAGTACTTC
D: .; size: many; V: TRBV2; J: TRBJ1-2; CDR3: CASSGGLHGYTF; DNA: TGTGCCAGCAGTGGAGGGTTACATGGCTACACCTTC
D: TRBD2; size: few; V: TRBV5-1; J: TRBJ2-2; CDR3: CASSGGLAGGELFF; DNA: TGCGCCAGCAGCGGAGGACTAGCGGGCGGGGAGCTGTTTTTT
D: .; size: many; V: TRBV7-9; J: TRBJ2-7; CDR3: CASSLGVGGQGSYEQYF; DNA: TGTGCCAGCAGCTTAGGGGTTGGGGGACAAGGCTCCTACGAGCAGTACTTC
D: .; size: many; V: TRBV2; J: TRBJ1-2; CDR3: CASSNHRRGYTF; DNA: TGTGCCAGCAGCAATCACCGCAGGGGCTACACCTTC